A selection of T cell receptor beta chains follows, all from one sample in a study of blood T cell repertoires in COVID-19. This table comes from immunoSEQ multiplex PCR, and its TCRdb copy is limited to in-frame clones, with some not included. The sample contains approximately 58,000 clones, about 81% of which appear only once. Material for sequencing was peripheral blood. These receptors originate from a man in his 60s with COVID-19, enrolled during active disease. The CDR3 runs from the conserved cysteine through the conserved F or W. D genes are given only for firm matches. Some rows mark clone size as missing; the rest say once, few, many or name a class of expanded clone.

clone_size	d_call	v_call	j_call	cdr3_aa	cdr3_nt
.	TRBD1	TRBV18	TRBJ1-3	CASSPLDRGRGNTIYF	TGTGCCAGCTCACCGCTTGACAGGGGGCGTGGAAACACCATATATTTT
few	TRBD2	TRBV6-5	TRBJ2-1	CASSSVLPGGYNEQFF	TGTGCCAGCAGTTCCGTACTGCCGGGGGGTTACAATGAGCAGTTCTTC
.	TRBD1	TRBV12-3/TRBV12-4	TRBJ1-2	CASSPDRRYGYTF	TGTGCCAGCAGCCCGGACAGGCGCTATGGCTACACCTTC
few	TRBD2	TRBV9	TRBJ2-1	CASSPPIRFGGENNEQFF	TGTGCCAGCAGCCCCCCAATACGTTTCGGGGGGGAAAACAATGAGCAGTTCTTC
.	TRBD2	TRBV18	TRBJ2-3	CASSPGGSTDTQYF	TGTGCCAGCTCGCCCGGGGGGAGCACAGATACGCAGTATTTT
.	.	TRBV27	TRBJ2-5	CASSLSGSGETQYF	TGTGCCAGCAGTTTGTCGGGGAGTGGGGAGACCCAGTACTTC
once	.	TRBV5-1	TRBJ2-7	CASSLPEGHEQYF	TGCGCCAGCAGCCTCCCGGAGGGCCACGAGCAGTACTTC
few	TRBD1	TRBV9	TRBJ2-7	CASSLHTGAAEQYF	TGTGCCAGCAGCTTACACACAGGGGCGGCGGAGCAGTACTTC
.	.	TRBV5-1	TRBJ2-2	CASSLGHRDVGTGELFF	TGCGCCAGCAGCTTGGGCCACAGGGACGTCGGCACCGGGGAGCTGTTTTTT
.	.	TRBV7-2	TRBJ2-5	CASRPGGLRETQYF	TGTGCCAGCAGGCCCGGAGGGTTGAGAGAGACCCAGTACTTC
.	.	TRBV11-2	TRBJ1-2	CASSLGAERRGYTF	TGTGCCAGCAGCTTGGGGGCCGAACGACGGGGCTACACCTTC
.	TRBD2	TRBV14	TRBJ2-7	CASSPGMTSGPYEQYF	TGTGCCAGCAGCCCAGGGATGACTAGCGGGCCCTACGAGCAGTACTTC
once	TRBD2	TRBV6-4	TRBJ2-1	CASSASGTYNEQFF	TGTGCCAGCAGTGCTAGCGGCACCTACAATGAGCAGTTCTTC
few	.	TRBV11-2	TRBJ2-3	CASSLALSDGRYTDTQYF	TGTGCCAGCAGCTTAGCCCTGTCGGATGGGAGATACACAGATACGCAGTATTTT
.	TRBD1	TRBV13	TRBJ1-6	CASSPGTDNSPLHF	TGTGCCAGCAGCCCCGGGACAGACAATTCACCCCTCCACTTT
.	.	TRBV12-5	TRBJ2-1	CASGLAKGTYYNEQFF	TGTGCTAGTGGTTTGGCAAAAGGGACTTACTACAATGAGCAGTTCTTC
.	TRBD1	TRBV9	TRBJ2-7	CASSTWDRAHEQYF	TGTGCCAGCAGCACTTGGGACAGGGCCCACGAGCAGTACTTC
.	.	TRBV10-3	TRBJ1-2	CAISELEGNYYGYTF	TGTGCCATCAGTGAGTTGGAGGGAAATTACTATGGCTACACCTTC
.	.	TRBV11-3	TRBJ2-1	CASSSARSSYNEQFF	TGTGCCAGCAGCTCAGCTCGGAGCTCCTACAATGAGCAGTTCTTC
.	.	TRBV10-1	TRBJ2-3	CASSEGTPVGTQYF	TGCGCCAGCAGTGAGGGGACTCCCGTGGGTACGCAGTATTTT
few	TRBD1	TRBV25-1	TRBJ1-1	CASADRVNSEAFF	TGTGCCAGCGCCGACAGGGTCAACTCTGAAGCTTTCTTT
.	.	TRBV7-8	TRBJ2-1	CASSRYHQDLEGEQFF	TGTGCCAGCAGCCGATACCACCAAGATTTAGAGGGTGAGCAGTTCTTC
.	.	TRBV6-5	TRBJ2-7	CASDLTWARYEQYF	TGTGCCAGCGACCTTACCTGGGCCCGATACGAGCAGTACTTC
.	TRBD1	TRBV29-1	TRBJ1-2	CSVGTGDYDGYTF	TGCAGCGTAGGAACAGGGGATTACGATGGCTACACCTTC
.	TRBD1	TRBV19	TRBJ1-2	CASRDPRQGGNYGYTF	TGTGCCAGTAGGGACCCCCGACAGGGAGGTAACTATGGCTACACCTTC
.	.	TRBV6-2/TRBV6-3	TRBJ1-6	CASSYLTGRNSPLHF	TGTGCCAGCAGTTACCTTACAGGGAGAAATTCACCCCTCCACTTT
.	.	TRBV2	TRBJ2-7	CASLQGYEQYF	TGTGCCAGCTTACAGGGCTACGAGCAGTACTTC